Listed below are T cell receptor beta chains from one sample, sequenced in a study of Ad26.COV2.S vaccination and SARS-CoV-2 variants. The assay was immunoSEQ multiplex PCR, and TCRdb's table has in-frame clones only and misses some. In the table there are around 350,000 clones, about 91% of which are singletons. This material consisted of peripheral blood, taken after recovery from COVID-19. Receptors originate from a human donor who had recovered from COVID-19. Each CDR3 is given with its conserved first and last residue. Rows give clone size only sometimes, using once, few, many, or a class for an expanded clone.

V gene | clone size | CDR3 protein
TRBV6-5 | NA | CASSLGGNEQFF
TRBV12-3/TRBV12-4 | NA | CASSLDRVDGYTF
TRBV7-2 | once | CASSLVGGPSGNTIYF
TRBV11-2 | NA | CASSSYRGGSEQYF
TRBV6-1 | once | CASSEGDRVSSLHF
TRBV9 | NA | CASSVGPSIGGNTEAFF
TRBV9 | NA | CASSVVGGGPTDTQYF
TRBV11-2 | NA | CASSASGASTDTQYF
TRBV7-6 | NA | CASSSTNPGLAGTGELFF
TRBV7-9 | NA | CASSFGALGETGELFF
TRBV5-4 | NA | CASSLWTDYSYEQYF
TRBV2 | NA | CASRAKQGSQETQYF
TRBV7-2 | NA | CASSLTKRRNTDTQYF
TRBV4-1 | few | CASSQRDISNQPQHF
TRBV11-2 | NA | CASSLGGVRNSPLHF
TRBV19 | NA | CASTSGTAFYNEQFF
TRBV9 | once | CASSVAGRGGEKLFF
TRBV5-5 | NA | CASTLVGATNEKLFF
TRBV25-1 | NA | CASSEYFSRQAQETQYF
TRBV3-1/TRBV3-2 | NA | CASEGDRSGELFF
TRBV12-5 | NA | CASGPGPYGYTF
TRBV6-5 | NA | CASTMQDSGIDGYTF
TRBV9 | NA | CASSASGTYYSGANVLTF
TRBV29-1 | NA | CSVATASLAYNEQFF
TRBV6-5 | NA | CASSRRQGRETEAFF
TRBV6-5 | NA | CASSGQRGSPLHF
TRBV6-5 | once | CARRDSGANVLTF